Listed below are T cell receptor beta chains from one sample, sequenced in a study of control samples from healthy donors and cancer patients. Measured with immunoSEQ multiplex PCR; TCRdb has only the in-frame clones, and not every one. The table records about 160,000 clones, about 95% of them present only once. The sequenced material came from PBMCs. The origin of the receptors is a man in his 60s with colorectal cancer. Each CDR3 is given with its conserved first and last residue. Each record gives: J gene, D gene, clone size, V gene, CDR3 protein, CDR3 DNA. A D gene is named only where the DNA matches it firmly. Clone size is given for some rows only: seen once, a few or many times, or a class if the clone is expanded.

j_call: TRBJ2-3; d_call: .; clone_size: once; v_call: TRBV11-2; cdr3_aa: CASSLTGAADTQYF; cdr3_nt: TGTGCCAGCAGCTTAACGGGGGCCGCAGATACGCAGTATTTT
j_call: TRBJ2-2; d_call: TRBD1; clone_size: once; v_call: TRBV6-5; cdr3_aa: CASIGTGNTGELFF; cdr3_nt: TGTGCCAGCATCGGGACAGGGAACACCGGGGAGCTGTTTTTT
j_call: TRBJ1-4; d_call: .; clone_size: .; v_call: TRBV30; cdr3_aa: CAWKKTSTNEKLFF; cdr3_nt: TGTGCCTGGAAGAAGACCTCAACTAATGAAAAACTGTTTTTT
j_call: TRBJ1-3; d_call: .; clone_size: .; v_call: TRBV5-1; cdr3_aa: CASSLGDRTLNTIYF; cdr3_nt: TGCGCCAGCAGCTTGGGAGACAGAACTTTGAACACCATATATTTT
j_call: TRBJ2-3; d_call: .; clone_size: .; v_call: TRBV28; cdr3_aa: CASIDISTDTQYF; cdr3_nt: TGTGCCAGCATCGATATTAGCACAGATACGCAGTATTTT
j_call: TRBJ1-1; d_call: .; clone_size: .; v_call: TRBV7-9; cdr3_aa: CASSLSGRSSPEAFF; cdr3_nt: TGTGCCAGCAGCTTAAGCGGCAGGTCAAGTCCTGAAGCTTTCTTT
j_call: TRBJ1-1; d_call: .; clone_size: .; v_call: TRBV3-1/TRBV3-2; cdr3_aa: CASSQDEEGGTFF; cdr3_nt: TGTGCCAGCAGCCAAGATGAGGAGGGAGGCACTTTCTTT
j_call: TRBJ1-2; d_call: TRBD1; clone_size: .; v_call: TRBV6-5; cdr3_aa: CASNPLDRGHGYTF; cdr3_nt: TGTGCCAGCAACCCCCTTGACAGGGGCCATGGCTACACCTTC
j_call: TRBJ1-2; d_call: TRBD1; clone_size: .; v_call: TRBV7-9; cdr3_aa: CASSFTGGAYGYTF; cdr3_nt: TGTGCCAGCAGCTTTACAGGGGGTGCCTATGGCTACACCTTC
j_call: TRBJ1-1; d_call: .; clone_size: once; v_call: TRBV27; cdr3_aa: CASSPPGPTNTEAFF; cdr3_nt: TGTGCCAGCAGTCCACCGGGGCCGACGAACACTGAAGCTTTCTTT
j_call: TRBJ2-7; d_call: .; clone_size: .; v_call: TRBV28; cdr3_aa: CASSPPIYEQYF; cdr3_nt: TGTGCCAGCAGTCCCCCCATCTACGAGCAGTACTTC
j_call: TRBJ2-5; d_call: TRBD1; clone_size: .; v_call: TRBV10-1; cdr3_aa: CASSRTGQETQYF; cdr3_nt: TGCGCCAGCAGTAGGACAGGCCAAGAGACCCAGTACTTC
j_call: TRBJ1-1; d_call: .; clone_size: .; v_call: TRBV7-2; cdr3_aa: CASSLGGLPNTEAFF; cdr3_nt: TGTGCCAGCAGCTTAGGCGGACTGCCGAACACTGAAGCTTTCTTT
j_call: TRBJ2-3; d_call: .; clone_size: .; v_call: TRBV10-2; cdr3_aa: CASEKRATDTQYF; cdr3_nt: TGCGCCAGCGAAAAGAGAGCGACAGATACGCAGTATTTT
j_call: TRBJ1-4; d_call: .; clone_size: .; v_call: TRBV6-2/TRBV6-3; cdr3_aa: CASSPKRQGREKLFF; cdr3_nt: TGTGCCAGCAGCCCCAAGAGGCAGGGGCGTGAAAAACTGTTTTTT
j_call: TRBJ1-5; d_call: TRBD1; clone_size: .; v_call: TRBV2; cdr3_aa: CASSPDRVRQPQHF; cdr3_nt: TGTGCCAGCAGCCCAGACAGGGTACGTCAGCCCCAGCATTTT
j_call: TRBJ2-3; d_call: TRBD2; clone_size: few; v_call: TRBV3-1/TRBV3-2; cdr3_aa: CASSQEAGLAGTDTQYF; cdr3_nt: TGTGCCAGCAGCCAAGAGGCGGGACTAGCGGGCACAGATACGCAGTATTTT
j_call: TRBJ1-1; d_call: TRBD1; clone_size: .; v_call: TRBV19; cdr3_aa: CASSMTGLNTEAFF; cdr3_nt: TGTGCCAGTAGTATGACAGGGTTGAACACTGAAGCTTTCTTT
j_call: TRBJ2-7; d_call: .; clone_size: .; v_call: TRBV27; cdr3_aa: CASSLLAGTEQYF; cdr3_nt: TGTGCCAGCAGTTTATTGGCCGGGACAGAGCAGTACTTC
j_call: TRBJ1-2; d_call: TRBD1; clone_size: .; v_call: TRBV30; cdr3_aa: CAWGGQGGIGYTF; cdr3_nt: TGTGCCTGGGGCGGACAGGGGGGTATCGGCTACACCTTC
j_call: TRBJ2-5; d_call: TRBD2; clone_size: .; v_call: TRBV18; cdr3_aa: CASRSPAGEETQYF; cdr3_nt: TGTGCCAGCCGATCCCCGGCGGGGGAGGAGACCCAGTACTTC
j_call: TRBJ2-3; d_call: TRBD2; clone_size: once; v_call: TRBV7-9; cdr3_aa: CASTLAGVSTDTQYF; cdr3_nt: TGTGCCAGCACCCTAGCGGGAGTAAGCACAGATACGCAGTATTTT
j_call: TRBJ2-3; d_call: TRBD2; clone_size: .; v_call: TRBV15; cdr3_aa: CATSRGWGLAGVTSTDTQYF; cdr3_nt: TGTGCCACCAGCAGAGGATGGGGACTAGCGGGGGTCACTAGCACAGATACGCAGTATTTT
j_call: TRBJ2-2; d_call: .; clone_size: .; v_call: TRBV4-1; cdr3_aa: CASSHAGASDDTGELFF; cdr3_nt: TGCGCCAGCAGCCACGCGGGGGCTAGCGACGACACCGGGGAGCTGTTTTTT
j_call: TRBJ2-1; d_call: .; clone_size: .; v_call: TRBV27; cdr3_aa: CASSLSRNGFNEQFF; cdr3_nt: TGTGCCAGCAGTTTATCGCGTAACGGATTTAATGAGCAGTTCTTC
j_call: TRBJ2-5; d_call: .; clone_size: .; v_call: TRBV10-3; cdr3_aa: CAISEGQYLETQYF; cdr3_nt: TGTGCCATCAGTGAGGGGCAGTACCTGGAGACCCAGTACTTC
j_call: TRBJ2-2; d_call: .; clone_size: .; v_call: TRBV21-1; cdr3_aa: CASSKRARGPYIPTPGELFF; cdr3_nt: TGTGCCAGCAGCAAAAGGGCGCGGGGACCGTACATACCGACACCGGGAGAGCTGTTTTTT
j_call: TRBJ1-3; d_call: .; clone_size: .; v_call: TRBV18; cdr3_aa: CASHSQGAGNTIYF; cdr3_nt: TGTGCCAGCCACTCCCAGGGTGCTGGAAACACCATATATTTT
j_call: TRBJ2-1; d_call: TRBD1; clone_size: .; v_call: TRBV10-2; cdr3_aa: CASSGTGPYNEQFF; cdr3_nt: TGCGCCAGCAGCGGGACAGGGCCCTACAATGAGCAGTTCTTC
j_call: TRBJ1-1; d_call: TRBD1; clone_size: .; v_call: TRBV6-5; cdr3_aa: CASNHAGTGVAEAFF; cdr3_nt: TGTGCCAGCAATCACGCCGGGACAGGGGTTGCTGAAGCTTTCTTT
j_call: TRBJ2-3; d_call: .; clone_size: .; v_call: TRBV11-2; cdr3_aa: CASSLRRGKDTQYF; cdr3_nt: TGTGCCAGCAGCTTAAGACGGGGGAAAGATACGCAGTATTTT
j_call: TRBJ2-2; d_call: .; clone_size: .; v_call: TRBV4-1; cdr3_aa: CASSQDLGRANTGELFF; cdr3_nt: TGCGCCAGCAGCCAAGATCTAGGCAGGGCGAACACCGGGGAGCTGTTTTTT
j_call: TRBJ2-7; d_call: .; clone_size: .; v_call: TRBV29-1; cdr3_aa: CSVVVGYEQYF; cdr3_nt: TGCAGCGTTGTTGTGGGCTACGAGCAGTACTTC